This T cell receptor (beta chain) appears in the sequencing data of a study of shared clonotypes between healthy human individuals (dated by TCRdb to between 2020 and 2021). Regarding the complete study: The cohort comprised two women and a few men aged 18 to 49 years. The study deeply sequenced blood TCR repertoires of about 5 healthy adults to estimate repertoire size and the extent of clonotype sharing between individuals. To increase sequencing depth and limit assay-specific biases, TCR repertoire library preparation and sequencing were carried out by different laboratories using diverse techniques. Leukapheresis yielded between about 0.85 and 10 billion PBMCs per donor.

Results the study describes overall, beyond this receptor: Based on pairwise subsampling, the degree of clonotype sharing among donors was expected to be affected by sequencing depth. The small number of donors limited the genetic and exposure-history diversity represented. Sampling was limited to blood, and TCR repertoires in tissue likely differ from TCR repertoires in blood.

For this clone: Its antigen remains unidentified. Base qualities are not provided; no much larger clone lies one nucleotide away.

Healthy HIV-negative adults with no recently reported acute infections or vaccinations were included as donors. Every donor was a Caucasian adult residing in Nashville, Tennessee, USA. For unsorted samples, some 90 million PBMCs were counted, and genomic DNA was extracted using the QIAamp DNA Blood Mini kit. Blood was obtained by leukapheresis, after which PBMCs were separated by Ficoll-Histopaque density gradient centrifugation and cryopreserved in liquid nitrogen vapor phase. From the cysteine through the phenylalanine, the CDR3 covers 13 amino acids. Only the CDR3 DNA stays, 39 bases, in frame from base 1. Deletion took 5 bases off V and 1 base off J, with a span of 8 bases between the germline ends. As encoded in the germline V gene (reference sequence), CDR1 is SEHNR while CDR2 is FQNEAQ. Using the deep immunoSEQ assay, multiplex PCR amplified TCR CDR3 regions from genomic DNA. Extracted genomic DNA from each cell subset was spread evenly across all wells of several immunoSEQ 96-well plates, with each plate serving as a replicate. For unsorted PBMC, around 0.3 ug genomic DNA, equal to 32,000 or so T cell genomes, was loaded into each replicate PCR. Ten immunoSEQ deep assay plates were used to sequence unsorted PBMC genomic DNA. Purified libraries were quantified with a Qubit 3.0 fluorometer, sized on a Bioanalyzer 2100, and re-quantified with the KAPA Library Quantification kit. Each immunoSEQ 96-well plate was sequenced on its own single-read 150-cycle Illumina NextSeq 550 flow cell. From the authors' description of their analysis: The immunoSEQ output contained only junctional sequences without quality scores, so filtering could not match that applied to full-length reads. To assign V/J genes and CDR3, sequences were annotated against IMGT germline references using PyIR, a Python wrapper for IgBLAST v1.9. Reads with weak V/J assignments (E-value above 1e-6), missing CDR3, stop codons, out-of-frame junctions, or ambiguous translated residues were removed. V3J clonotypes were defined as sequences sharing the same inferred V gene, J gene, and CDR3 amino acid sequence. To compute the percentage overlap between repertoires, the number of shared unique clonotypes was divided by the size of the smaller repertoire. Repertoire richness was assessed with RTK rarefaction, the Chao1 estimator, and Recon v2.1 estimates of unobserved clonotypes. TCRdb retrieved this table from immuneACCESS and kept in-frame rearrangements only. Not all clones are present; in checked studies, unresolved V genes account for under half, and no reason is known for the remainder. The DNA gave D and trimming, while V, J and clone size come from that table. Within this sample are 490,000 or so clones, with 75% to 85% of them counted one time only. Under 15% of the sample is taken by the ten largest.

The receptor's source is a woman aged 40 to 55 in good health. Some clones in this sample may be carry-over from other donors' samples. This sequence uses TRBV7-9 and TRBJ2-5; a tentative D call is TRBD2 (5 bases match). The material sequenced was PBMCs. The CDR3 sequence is CASSRTAQETQYF. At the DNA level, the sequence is TGTGCCAGCAGCAGGACTGCCCAAGAGACCCAGTACTTC.